Each of the 30 T cell receptor beta chains below was sequenced from the same sample in a study of a mutant IDH1 vaccine in newly diagnosed glioma (TCRdb year 2021). The library came from the immunoSEQ multiplex PCR assay. The clones in this table, taken by TCRdb from immuneACCESS, are in-frame only. Not every clone is retained; where verified, under half of the shortfall comes from an unresolved V gene, and the cause of the rest is unknown. The sample records approximately 31,000 clones, about 80% of which are singletons. The biggest ten clones account for around 30% of the sample. Their specific antigens are unknown. Reading the label with the study, this specimen's time point is: week 47, end of study. Each vaccine dose, consisting of 300 ug of a 20-mer mutant IDH1 peptide in Montanide, was administered subcutaneously with topical imiquimod. Sequencing was performed on PBMCs, taken from a glioma patient whose treatment included an IDH1 peptide vaccine. The receptors stem from a young man with glioma.

The chain uses TRBV5-1 and TRBJ1-1; D is unclear. The germline V gene has CDR1 SGHRS and CDR2 YFSETQ. Between the trimmed V and J ends, which lost 4 bases and 3 bases, there was a span of 10 bases. This CDR3 is 13 amino acids long. DNA for the CDR3: TGCGCCAGCAGCATAAACCGGGACACTGAAGCTTTCTTT. It codes for CASSINRDTEAFF.

The rearrangement uses TRBV2 and TRBJ2-7, with D perhaps matching TRBD2 (7 bases). V shed 6 bases and J shed 3 bases, with 12 bases lying between them. The CDR3 runs 13 residues. CDR1 and CDR2 from the germline V gene are SNHLY and FYNNEI. This chain's CDR3 is CASSKGGGYEQYF. CDR3 DNA: TGTGCCAGCAGCAAGGGGGGGGGCTACGAGCAGTACTTC. Based on the CDR3 plus reference TRBV2 and TRBJ2-7, the full variable domain is EPEVTQTPSHQVTQMGQEVILRCVPISNHLYFYWYRQILGQKVEFLVSFYNNEISEKSEIFDDQFSVERPDGSNFTLKIRSTKLEDSAMYFCASSKGGGYEQYFGPGTRLTVT.

This clone was detected once. The V and J genes are TRBV11-1 and TRBJ1-1; D gene ambiguous. Looked up from germline, CDR1 is SGHAT and CDR2 is FQDESV (reference sequence). With 1 base removed from V and 12 bases from J, the gap between germline ends came to 15 bases. CDR3 length: 13 amino acids. CDR3 protein: CASSLVRGSGTFF. The CDR3 DNA is TGTGCCAGCAGCTTAGTGCGGGGAAGTGGAACTTTCTTT.

The chain combines TRBV6-5 with TRBJ2-2; 7 positions agree with TRBD2. Germline CDR1 reads MNHEY; CDR2 reads SVGAGI. The CDR3 runs to 15 residues. The V gene end was trimmed by 8 bases and the J gene end by 3 bases; junction bases not matched to a gene: 9. The CDR3: CASGVGGSDTGELFF. CDR3 sequence (DNA): TGTGCCAGCGGGGTTGGCGGGAGCGACACCGGGGAGCTGTTTTTT.

The genes are TRBV5-1 and TRBJ1-2; D may be TRBD1 (5 bases). The germline V gene has CDR1 SGHRS and CDR2 YFSETQ. The V gene lost 6 bases and the J gene lost 4 bases, with 22 bases spanning the gap. The CDR3 extends over 16 amino acids. In DNA form, the CDR3 reads TGCGCCAGCACCGAAAACCCGGGGGGGTCCGGCTATGGCTACACCTTC. Its translation is CASTENPGGSGYGYTF.

The chain uses TRBV7-2 and TRBJ2-7; D ambiguous. The CDR3 consists of 13 residues. The germline CDR1 and CDR2 sequences are SGHTA and FQGNSA. V lost 1 base and J lost 7, with 11 bases in between. CDR3 residues: CASSLEIAFEQYF. The CDR3 DNA is TGTGCCAGCAGCTTAGAGATTGCCTTTGAGCAGTACTTC.

The chain couples TRBV5-1 to TRBJ1-1; no reliable D call. This CDR3 is built from 15 residues. From germline, CDR1 is SGHRS and CDR2 YFSETQ. The V end was cut by 1 base, the J end by 1 base, with 11 bases between. For the CDR3, the DNA is TGCGCCAGCAGCTTGCTGCCAGGAGAGAACACTGAAGCTTTCTTT. Its translation is CASSLLPGENTEAFF.

The chain recombines TRBV10-3 with TRBJ1-6; TRBD1 matches 7 bases. In germline, CDR1 is ENHRY, CDR2 SYGVKD. This CDR3 region has 15 residues. V gave up 0 bases and J gave up 9 bases; unmatched junction bases: 5. The DNA for the CDR3 is TGTGCCATCAGTGAGTCTCGACAGGGCGGTTCACCCCTCCACTTT. This encodes CAISESRQGGSPLHF.

The chain employs TRBV21-1 and TRBJ2-3; the tabulated D call, TRBD1, remains unverified against the DNA. TRBV21-1 is flagged as a pseudogene. The CDR3 is 16 residues long. CDR3 sequence: CASSPPGADATDTQYF. The CDR3 DNA sequence: TGTGCCAGCAGCCCCCCAGGGGCGGATGCCACAGATACGCAGTATTTT.

This clone has more than one count but fewer than ten. DNA of the CDR3: TGCGCCAGCAGCGTGACAGGGGAGAACACTGAAGCTTTCTTT. Translating it yields CASSVTGENTEAFF. The rearrangement uses TRBV5-1 and TRBJ1-1; 8 bases are shared with TRBD1. The CDR3 runs 14 residues. The J segment lost 1 base and the V segment lost 4 bases, leaving 3 bases of the junction unmatched. Looked up from germline, CDR1 is SGHRS and CDR2 is YFSETQ. The full variable domain, with the rest looked up from reference TRBV5-1 and TRBJ1-1, is KAGVTQTPRYLIKTRGQQVTLSCSPISGHRSVSWYQQTPGQGLQFLFEYFSETQRNKGNFPGRFSGRQFSNSRSEMNVSTLELGDSALYLCASSVTGENTEAFFGQGTRLTVV.

The V and J genes are TRBV27 and TRBJ2-5; 7 nucleotides align to TRBD2. Germline V CDR1 and CDR2: MNHEY, SMNVEV (reference sequence). The CDR3 loop spans 13 amino acids. The V and J ends lost 6 bases and 1 base, in that order; junction bases with no gene match: 2. Here the CDR3 DNA reads TGTGCCAGCAGCTCTAGCGGCCAAGAGACCCAGTACTTC. This codes for CASSSSGQETQYF.

The chain links TRBV2 to TRBJ2-7; D remains ambiguous. The CDR3 covers 12 residues. Trimming stripped 5 bases from V and 4 bases from J, with 9 bases between. Germline values: CDR1 SNHLY, CDR2 FYNNEI. The DNA for the CDR3 is TGTGCCAGCAGTCCCGTGGGTTACGAGCAGTACTTC. Protein sequence: CASSPVGYEQYF.

The chain couples TRBV9 to TRBJ2-5, with 7 bases identical to TRBD2. The V gene's germline CDR1 is SGDLS and CDR2 YYNGEE. V shed 4 bases and J 2 bases; nucleotides not matched to a gene: 8. The CDR3 spans 15 residues. The CDR3 DNA sequence: TGTGCCAGCAGCCCCCAATGGGGGGGGCAAGAGACCCAGTACTTC. Translation gives CASSPQWGGQETQYF.

The chain is built from TRBV19 and TRBJ1-1; the D gene is possibly TRBD1 (6 bases). This CDR3 contains 14 residues. V lost 5 bases and J 0 bases, leaving 10 bases between the germline ends. The germline V gene has CDR1 LNHDA and CDR2 SQIVND (reference sequence). In nucleotides, the CDR3 is TGTGCCAGTAGTTCGGGACACTTGAACACTGAAGCTTTCTTT. Amino acid sequence: CASSSGHLNTEAFF.

The chain couples TRBV19 to TRBJ1-1; 7 bases line up with TRBD1. V was clipped by 3 bases and J by 5 bases; unmatched bases: 9. This CDR3 has 15 residues. Germline V gene data show CDR1 as LNHDA and CDR2 as SQIVND (reference sequence). The DNA for the CDR3 is TGTGCCAGTAGTATTGGAGGGATACAGGGGACTGAAGCTTTCTTT. As protein: CASSIGGIQGTEAFF. Looking up the rest from reference TRBV19 and TRBJ1-1 gives the full variable domain: DGGITQSPKYLFRKEGQNVTLSCEQNLNHDAMYWYRQDPGQGLRLIYYSQIVNDFQKGDIAEGYSVSREKKESFPLTVTSAQKNPTAFYLCASSIGGIQGTEAFFGQGTRLTVV.

This clone was observed a handful of times. The V gene is TRBV30, the J gene TRBJ2-2; D might be TRBD2 (6 bases). Germline loops: CDR1 GTSNPN, CDR2 SVGIG (reference sequence). There are 17 residues in the CDR3. Trimming took 3 bases from V and 3 from J, leaving 20 bases between them. CDR3 sequence: CAWRDPHSGADTGELFF. CDR3 nucleotide sequence: TGTGCCTGGAGGGATCCCCATAGCGGAGCAGACACCGGGGAGCTGTTTTTT.

The rearrangement uses TRBV6-1 and TRBJ2-1, with 8 bases matching TRBD1. CDR3 length: 14 residues. The V segment lost 7 bases and the J segment 3 bases; nucleotides outside the gene matches: 5. The germline CDR1 and CDR2 sequences are MNHNS and SASEGT. Here the CDR3 DNA reads TGTGCCAGCACTTATGGACAGGGCTACAATGAGCAGTTCTTC. It translates to CASTYGQGYNEQFF.

This chain joins TRBV5-5 and TRBJ1-1, with D unresolved. With 0 bases removed from V and 11 bases from J, the gap between germline ends came to 11 bases. Germline values: CDR1 SGHKS, CDR2 YYEKEE (reference sequence). This CDR3 spans 12 amino acids. CDR3 DNA: TGTGCCAGCAGCTTGGCTCCCAACGCGGCTTTCTTT. Encoded protein: CASSLAPNAAFF. The full variable domain, with the rest looked up from reference TRBV5-5 and TRBJ1-1, is DAGVTQSPTHLIKTRGQQVTLRCSPISGHKSVSWYQQVLGQGPQFIFQYYEKEERGRGNFPDRFSARQFPNYSSELNVNALLLGDSALYLCASSLAPNAAFFGQGTRLTVV.

The chain combines TRBV5-4 with TRBJ1-2; D is uncertain. Germline V gives CDR1 SGHNT, CDR2 YYREEE (reference sequence). The CDR3 contains 12 residues. V was shortened by 2 bases and J by 6 bases, with 8 bases between the two germline ends. The CDR3 nucleotides are TGTGCCAGCAGCTTCTCGCGGGATGGCTACACCTTC. Its translation is CASSFSRDGYTF.

The rearrangement uses TRBV6-5 and TRBJ2-1; the D gene is possibly TRBD2 (5 bases). With 4 bases removed from V and 6 bases from J, the gap between germline ends came to 13 bases. Germline-derived CDR1 and CDR2 are MNHEY and SVGAGI. CDR3 length: 14 amino acids. The CDR3 here is CASSSPGSSNEQFF. CDR3 DNA sequence: TGTGCCAGCAGTTCTCCGGGATCGAGCAATGAGCAGTTCTTC.

Worth noting for this clone: The sample holds other DNA sequences that translate to the same CDR3. The chain uses TRBV27 and TRBJ1-5; the match to TRBD1 covers 7 bases. The CDR3 sequence is 15 residues long. CDR1 is MNHEY and CDR2 is SMNVEV in the germline V gene (reference sequence). V lost 6 bases to trimming and J lost 1 base; unmatched junction nucleotides: 6. The CDR3 sequence: CASRPGTASNQPQHF. The DNA of the CDR3 is TGTGCCAGCAGGCCCGGGACAGCAAGCAATCAGCCCCAGCATTTT.

The chain is built from TRBV5-6 and TRBJ2-2; tentatively, D is TRBD1 (6 bases). Germline CDR1 reads SGHDT; CDR2 reads YYEEEE. The CDR3 consists of 16 residues. Trimming shortened V by 4 bases and J by 6 bases, and 19 bases separated the two germline ends. The CDR3 region is CASSLRGQRSAGELFF. In nucleotides, the CDR3 is TGTGCCAGCAGCCTACGAGGACAGCGAAGCGCCGGGGAGCTGTTTTTT.

J is TRBJ2-7 and V is TRBV30, with D perhaps being TRBD1 or TRBD2 (5 bases each). The CDR3 loop spans 16 amino acids. V was shortened by 5 bases and J by 4 bases, with 24 bases between the two germline ends. Germline V gene sequence: CDR1 GTSNPN, CDR2 SVGIG (reference sequence). The CDR3 is CAWGSGKGGWGYEQYF. The CDR3 nucleotides read TGTGCCTGGGGGAGCGGAAAAGGTGGCTGGGGGTACGAGCAGTACTTC.

V gene TRBV4-1 combines with J gene TRBJ2-1; D is unresolved. The V end was cut by 0 bases, the J end by 10 bases, with 10 bases between. The germline V gene encodes CDR1 MGHRA and CDR2 YSYEKL. The CDR3 has 13 residues. The CDR3 DNA reads as TGCGCCAGCAGCCAAGATCCGTTTGGAGAGCAGTTCTTC. Protein: CASSQDPFGEQFF.

This rearrangement joins TRBV27 to TRBJ1-5; D possibly corresponds to TRBD1 (5 bases). The germline V gene encodes CDR1 MNHEY and CDR2 SMNVEV (reference sequence). V lost 5 bases and J lost 5, with 13 bases in between. This CDR3 region has 14 residues. CDR3 region: CASSPRDPYQPQHF. As DNA, the CDR3 is TGTGCCAGCAGTCCCCGGGACCCCTATCAGCCCCAGCATTTT.

The gene calls are TRBV19 and TRBJ1-5; D is unresolved. V gave up 6 bases and J gave up 0 bases, with 12 bases separating them. Looked up from germline, CDR1 is LNHDA and CDR2 is SQIVND (reference sequence). The CDR3 extends over 15 amino acids. In DNA, the CDR3 is TGTGCCAGTAGCCCGGGAGGTGGTAGCAATCAGCCCCAGCATTTT. It translates to CASSPGGGSNQPQHF.

The chain uses TRBV15 and TRBJ1-3; D gene ambiguous. V was shortened by 1 base and J by 0 bases, with 7 bases between the two germline ends. CDR1 is LNHNV, CDR2 YYDKDF, per germline (reference sequence). This CDR3 comprises 15 residues. This chain's CDR3 is CATSRGRDSGNTIYF. The CDR3 DNA reads TGTGCCACCAGCAGAGGACGAGACTCTGGAAACACCATATATTTT.

The chain recombines TRBV4-3 with TRBJ2-7, with 10 bases fitting TRBD2. J lost 0 bases, V lost 1 base, and 0 bases had no gene match. Germline loops: CDR1 LGHNA, CDR2 YSLEER. The CDR3 length is 15 residues. The DNA for the CDR3 is TGCGCCAGCAGCCAAGTAGCGGGGGGCTCCTACGAGCAGTACTTC. Protein sequence: CASSQVAGGSYEQYF.

V gene TRBV10-1 combines with J gene TRBJ1-3; 7 positions match TRBD1. This CDR3 is built from 16 residues. Germline trimming cut 10 bases from V and 0 bases from J; bases unmatched to any gene: 12. In germline, CDR1 is WNHNN, CDR2 SYGVQD (reference sequence). The CDR3 bases are TGCGCCACCTGGAGACAGGGATCCGTCTCTGGAAACACCATATATTTT. Amino acid sequence: CATWRQGSVSGNTIYF.

Here the CDR3 reads CASGLLTGEYGYTF. The DNA for the CDR3 is TGTGCTAGTGGTTTGTTGACAGGGGAGTATGGCTACACCTTC. The chain has TRBV12-5 and TRBJ1-2; 8 bases fit TRBD1. The CDR3 is made up of 14 amino acids. V lost 2 bases and J lost 5; bases outside the gene matches: 4. Germline V lookup: CDR1 LGHNT, CDR2 FRNRAP.